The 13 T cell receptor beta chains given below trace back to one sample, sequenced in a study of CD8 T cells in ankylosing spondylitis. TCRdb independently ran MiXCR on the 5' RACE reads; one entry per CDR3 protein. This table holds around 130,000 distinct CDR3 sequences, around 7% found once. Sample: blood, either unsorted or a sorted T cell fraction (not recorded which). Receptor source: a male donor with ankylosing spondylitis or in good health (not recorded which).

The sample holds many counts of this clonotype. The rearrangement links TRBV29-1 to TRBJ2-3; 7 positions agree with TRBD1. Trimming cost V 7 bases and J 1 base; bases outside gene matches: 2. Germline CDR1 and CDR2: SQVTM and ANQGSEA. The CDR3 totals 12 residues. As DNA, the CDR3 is TGCAGCGGGACAGGAGGCACAGATACGCAGTATTTT. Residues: CSGTGGTDTQYF.

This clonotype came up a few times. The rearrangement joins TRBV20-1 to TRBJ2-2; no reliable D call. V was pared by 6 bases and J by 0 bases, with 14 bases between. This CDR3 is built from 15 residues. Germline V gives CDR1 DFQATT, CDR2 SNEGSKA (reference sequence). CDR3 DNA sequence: TGCAGTGCCAGAAACAGCGAAACGAACACCGGGGAGCTGTTTTTT. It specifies CSARNSETNTGELFF.

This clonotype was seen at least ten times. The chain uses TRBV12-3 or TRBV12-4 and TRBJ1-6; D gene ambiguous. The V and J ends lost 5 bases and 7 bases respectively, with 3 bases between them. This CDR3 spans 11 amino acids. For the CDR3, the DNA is TGTGCCAGCAGTCTCAATTCACCCCTCCACTTT. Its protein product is CASSLNSPLHF.

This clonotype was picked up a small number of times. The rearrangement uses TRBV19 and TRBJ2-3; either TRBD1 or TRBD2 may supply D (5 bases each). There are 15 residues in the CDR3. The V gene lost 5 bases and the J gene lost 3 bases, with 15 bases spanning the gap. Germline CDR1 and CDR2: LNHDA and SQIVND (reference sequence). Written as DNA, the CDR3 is TGTGCCAGTAGTCCCCAGCAGAGGGGTACAGATACGCAGTATTTT. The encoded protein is CASSPQQRGTDTQYF. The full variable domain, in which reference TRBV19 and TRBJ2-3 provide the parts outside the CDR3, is DGGITQSPKYLFRKEGQNVTLSCEQNLNHDAMYWYRQDPGQGLRLIYYSQIVNDFQKGDIAEGYSVSREKKESFPLTVTSAQKNPTAFYLCASSPQQRGTDTQYFGPGTRLTVL.

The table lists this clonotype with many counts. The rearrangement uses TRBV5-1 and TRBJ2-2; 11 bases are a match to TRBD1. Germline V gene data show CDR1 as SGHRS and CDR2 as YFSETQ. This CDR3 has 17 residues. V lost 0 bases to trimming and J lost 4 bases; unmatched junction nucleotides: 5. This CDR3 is CASSLEPGQGGTGELFF. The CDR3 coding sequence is TGCGCCAGCAGCTTGGAACCGGGACAGGGGGGCACCGGGGAGCTGTTTTTT. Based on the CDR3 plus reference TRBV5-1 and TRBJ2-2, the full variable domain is KAGVTQTPRYLIKTRGQQVTLSCSPISGHRSVSWYQQTPGQGLQFLFEYFSETQRNKGNFPGRFSGRQFSNSRSEMNVSTLELGDSALYLCASSLEPGQGGTGELFFGEGSRLTVL.

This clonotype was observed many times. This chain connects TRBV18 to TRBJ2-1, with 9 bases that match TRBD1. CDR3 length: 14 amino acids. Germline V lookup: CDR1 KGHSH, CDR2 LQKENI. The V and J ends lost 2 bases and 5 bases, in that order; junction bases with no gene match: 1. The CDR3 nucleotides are TGTGCCAGCTCACCATGGACAGGGGACAATGAGCAGTTCTTC. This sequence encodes CASSPWTGDNEQFF. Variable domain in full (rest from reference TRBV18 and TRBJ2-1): NAGVMQNPRHLVRRRGQEARLRCSPMKGHSHVYWYRQLPEEGLKFMVYLQKENIIDESGMPKERFSAEFPKEGPSILRIQQVVRGDSAAYFCASSPWTGDNEQFFGPGTRLTVL.

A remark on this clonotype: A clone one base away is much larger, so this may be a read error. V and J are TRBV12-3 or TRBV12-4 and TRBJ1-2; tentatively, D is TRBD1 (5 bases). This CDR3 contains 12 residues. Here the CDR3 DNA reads TGTGCCAGCAGGTTTCAGGGTGATGGCTACCCCTTC. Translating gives CASRFQGDGYPF.

CDR3 loop: CSATQGYEQYF. The CDR3 DNA follows: TGCAGTGCCACACAGGGGTACGAGCAGTACTTC. The chain is built from TRBV20-1 and TRBJ2-7; 7 nucleotides line up with TRBD1. CDR1 DFQATT and CDR2 SNEGSKA come from the germline V gene (reference sequence). There are 11 residues in the CDR3. With 6 bases clipped from V and 4 bases from J, the junction kept 3 bases outside the gene matches.

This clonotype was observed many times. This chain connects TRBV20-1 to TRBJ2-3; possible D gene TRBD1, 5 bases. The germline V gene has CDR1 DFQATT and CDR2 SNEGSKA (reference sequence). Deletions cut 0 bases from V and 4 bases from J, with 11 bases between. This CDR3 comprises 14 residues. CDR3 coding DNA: TGCAGTGCTAGAGATGCAGGGAAAGCAGATACGCAGTATTTT. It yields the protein CSARDAGKADTQYF.

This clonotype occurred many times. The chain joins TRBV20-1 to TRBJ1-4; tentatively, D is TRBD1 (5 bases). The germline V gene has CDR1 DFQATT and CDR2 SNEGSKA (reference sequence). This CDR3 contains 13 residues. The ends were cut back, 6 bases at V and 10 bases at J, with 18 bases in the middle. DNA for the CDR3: TGCAGTGCCATAGTGAGGGGCGCGGGAAAACTGTTTTTT. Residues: CSAIVRGAGKLFF.

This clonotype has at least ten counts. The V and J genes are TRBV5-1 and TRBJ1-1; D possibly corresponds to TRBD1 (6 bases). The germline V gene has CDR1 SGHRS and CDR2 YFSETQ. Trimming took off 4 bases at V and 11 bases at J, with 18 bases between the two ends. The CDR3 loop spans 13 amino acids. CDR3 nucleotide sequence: TGCGCCAGCAGCCCTTACGGGGGGGGCGACGCTTTCTTT. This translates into CASSPYGGGDAFF.

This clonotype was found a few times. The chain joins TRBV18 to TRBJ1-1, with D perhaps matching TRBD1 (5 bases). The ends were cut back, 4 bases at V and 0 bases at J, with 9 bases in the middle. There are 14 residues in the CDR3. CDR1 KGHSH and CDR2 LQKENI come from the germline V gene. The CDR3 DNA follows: TGTGCCAGCTCACAGACAGCGATGAACACTGAAGCTTTCTTT. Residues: CASSQTAMNTEAFF. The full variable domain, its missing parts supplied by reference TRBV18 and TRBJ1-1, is NAGVMQNPRHLVRRRGQEARLRCSPMKGHSHVYWYRQLPEEGLKFMVYLQKENIIDESGMPKERFSAEFPKEGPSILRIQQVVRGDSAAYFCASSQTAMNTEAFFGQGTRLTVV.

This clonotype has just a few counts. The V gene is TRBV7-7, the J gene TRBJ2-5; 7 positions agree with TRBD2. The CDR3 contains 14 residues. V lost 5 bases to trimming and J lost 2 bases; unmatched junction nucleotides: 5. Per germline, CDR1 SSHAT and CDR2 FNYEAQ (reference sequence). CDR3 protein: CASSPGTKQETQYF. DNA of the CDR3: TGTGCCAGCAGCCCCGGGACTAAACAAGAGACCCAGTACTTC.